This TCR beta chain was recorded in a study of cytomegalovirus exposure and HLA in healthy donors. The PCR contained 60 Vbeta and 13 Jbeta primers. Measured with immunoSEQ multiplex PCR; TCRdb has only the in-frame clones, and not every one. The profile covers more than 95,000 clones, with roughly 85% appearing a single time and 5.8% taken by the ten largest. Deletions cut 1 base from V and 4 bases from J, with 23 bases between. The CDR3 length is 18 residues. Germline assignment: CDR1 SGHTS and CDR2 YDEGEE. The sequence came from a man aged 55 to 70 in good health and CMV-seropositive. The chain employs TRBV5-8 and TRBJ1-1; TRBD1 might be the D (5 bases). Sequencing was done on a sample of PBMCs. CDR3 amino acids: CASSLIFFGGGLATEAFF. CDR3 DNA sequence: TGTGCCAGCAGCTTGATCTTCTTCGGGGGAGGGTTAGCCACTGAAGCTTTCTTT.